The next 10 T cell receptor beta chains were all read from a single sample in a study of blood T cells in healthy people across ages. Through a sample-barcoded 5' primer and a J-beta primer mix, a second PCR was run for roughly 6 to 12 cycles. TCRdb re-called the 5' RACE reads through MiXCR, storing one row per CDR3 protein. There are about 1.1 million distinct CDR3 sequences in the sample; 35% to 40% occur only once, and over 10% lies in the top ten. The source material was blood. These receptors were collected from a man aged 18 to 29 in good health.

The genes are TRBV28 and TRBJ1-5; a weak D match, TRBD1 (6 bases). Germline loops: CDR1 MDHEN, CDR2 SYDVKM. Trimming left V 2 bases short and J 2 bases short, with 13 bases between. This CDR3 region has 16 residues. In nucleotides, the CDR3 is TGTGCCAGCAGTTTACGCCGAAGGGGGGGCAATCAGCCCCAGCATTTT. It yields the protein CASSLRRRGGNQPQHF. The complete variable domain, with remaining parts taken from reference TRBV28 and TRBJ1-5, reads DVKVTQSSRYLVKRTGEKVFLECVQDMDHENMFWYRQDPGLGLRLIYFSYDVKMKEKGDIPEGYSVSREKKERFSLILESASTNQTSMYLCASSLRRRGGNQPQHFGDGTRLSIL.

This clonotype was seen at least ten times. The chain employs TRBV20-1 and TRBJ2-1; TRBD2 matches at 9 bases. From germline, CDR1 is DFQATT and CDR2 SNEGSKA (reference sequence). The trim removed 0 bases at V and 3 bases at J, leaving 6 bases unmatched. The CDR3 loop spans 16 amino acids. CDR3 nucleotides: TGCAGTGCTAGAGATCCGTCTAGCGGGGACTACAATGAGCAGTTCTTC. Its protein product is CSARDPSSGDYNEQFF.

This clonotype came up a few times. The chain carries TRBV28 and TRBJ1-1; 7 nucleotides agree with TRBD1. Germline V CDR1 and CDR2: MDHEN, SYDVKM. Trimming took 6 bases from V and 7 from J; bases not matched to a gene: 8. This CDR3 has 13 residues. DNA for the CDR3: TGTGCCAGCAGCTCACGGGACAGAGTTGAAGCTTTCTTT. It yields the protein CASSSRDRVEAFF.

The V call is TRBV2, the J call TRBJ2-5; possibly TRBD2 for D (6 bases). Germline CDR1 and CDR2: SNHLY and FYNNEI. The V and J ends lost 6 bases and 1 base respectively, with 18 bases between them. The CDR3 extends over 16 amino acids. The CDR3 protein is CASSAPSVGTQETQYF. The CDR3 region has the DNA TGTGCCAGCAGCGCCCCTAGCGTCGGTACCCAAGAGACCCAGTACTTC. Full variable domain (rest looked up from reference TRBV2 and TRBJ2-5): EPEVTQTPSHQVTQMGQEVILRCVPISNHLYFYWYRQILGQKVEFLVSFYNNEISEKSEIFDDQFSVERPDGSNFTLKIRSTKLEDSAMYFCASSAPSVGTQETQYFGPGTRLLVL.

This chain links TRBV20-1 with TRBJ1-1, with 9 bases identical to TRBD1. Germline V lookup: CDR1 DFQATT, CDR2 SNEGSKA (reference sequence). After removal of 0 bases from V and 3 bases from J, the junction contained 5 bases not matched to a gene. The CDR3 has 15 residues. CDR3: CSARDVGQGDTEAFF. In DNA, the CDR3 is TGCAGTGCTAGAGATGTGGGACAGGGAGACACTGAAGCTTTCTTT.

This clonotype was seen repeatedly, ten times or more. This chain's CDR3 is CSARDRREDEQFF. In nucleotides, the CDR3 is TGCAGTGCTAGAGATCGAAGGGAGGATGAGCAGTTCTTC. V usage is TRBV20-1 and J usage is TRBJ2-1; D perhaps matches TRBD2 (6 bases). With 0 bases removed from V and 8 bases from J, the gap between germline ends came to 11 bases. The germline V gene encodes CDR1 DFQATT and CDR2 SNEGSKA (reference sequence). The CDR3 extends over 13 amino acids.

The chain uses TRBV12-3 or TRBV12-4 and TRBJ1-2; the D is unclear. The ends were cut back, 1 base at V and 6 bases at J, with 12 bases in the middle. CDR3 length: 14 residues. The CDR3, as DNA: TGTGCCAGCAGTTTAGGGGGATCAGGTGATGGCTACACCTTC. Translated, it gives CASSLGGSGDGYTF.

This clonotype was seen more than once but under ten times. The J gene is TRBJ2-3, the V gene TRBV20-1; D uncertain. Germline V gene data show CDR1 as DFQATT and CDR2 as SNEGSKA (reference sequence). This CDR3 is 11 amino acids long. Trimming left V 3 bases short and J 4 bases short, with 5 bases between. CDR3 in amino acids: CSASLADTQYF. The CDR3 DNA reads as TGCAGTGCTAGCCTAGCAGATACGCAGTATTTT.

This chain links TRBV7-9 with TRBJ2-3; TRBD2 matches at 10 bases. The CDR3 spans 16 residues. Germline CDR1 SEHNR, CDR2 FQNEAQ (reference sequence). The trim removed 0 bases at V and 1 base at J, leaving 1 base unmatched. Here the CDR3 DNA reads TGTGCCAGCAGCTTAGCTGGGACTAGCGGCACAGATACGCAGTATTTT. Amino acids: CASSLAGTSGTDTQYF.

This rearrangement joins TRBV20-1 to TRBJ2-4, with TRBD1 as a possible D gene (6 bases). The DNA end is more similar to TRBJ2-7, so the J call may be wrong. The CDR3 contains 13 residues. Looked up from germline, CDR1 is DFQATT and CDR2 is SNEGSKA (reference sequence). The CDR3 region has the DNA TGCAGTGCTAGGAGAACAGGGAGCTACGAGCAGTACTTC. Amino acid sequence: CSARRTGSYEQYF.